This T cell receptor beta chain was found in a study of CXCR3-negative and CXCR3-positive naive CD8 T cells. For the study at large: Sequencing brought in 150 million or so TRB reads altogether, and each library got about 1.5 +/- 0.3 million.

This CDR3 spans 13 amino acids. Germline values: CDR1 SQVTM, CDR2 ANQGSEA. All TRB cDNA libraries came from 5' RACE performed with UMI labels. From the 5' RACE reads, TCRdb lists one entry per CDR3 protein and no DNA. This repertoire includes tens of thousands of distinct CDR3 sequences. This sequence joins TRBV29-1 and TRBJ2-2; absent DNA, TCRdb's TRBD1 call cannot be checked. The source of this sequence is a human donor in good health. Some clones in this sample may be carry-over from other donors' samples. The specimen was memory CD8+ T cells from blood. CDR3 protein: CSVVGGSTGELFF.